The rows below give T cell receptor beta chains drawn from one sample of a study of blood T cell repertoires in COVID-19. Here immunoSEQ multiplex PCR was the method, and the copy in TCRdb shows in-frame clones only, minus some. The table lists 200,000 to 300,000 clones, nearly 85% of them singletons, with around 5.5% in the top ten. The material sequenced was peripheral blood. The receptors here all came from a human donor in a cohort sampled during active COVID-19. Both conserved end residues are part of each CDR3. Only part of the rows carry a size: once, few, many, or a class if the clone is expanded.

clone_size: .
j_call: TRBJ2-5
v_call: TRBV7-2
cdr3_aa: CASSAPGLAGETQYF

clone_size: .
j_call: TRBJ1-2
v_call: TRBV6-5
cdr3_aa: CASSYFDSRGYTF

clone_size: .
j_call: TRBJ1-4
v_call: TRBV7-9
cdr3_aa: CASSPGQGRSTNEKLFF

clone_size: .
j_call: TRBJ2-1
v_call: TRBV4-1
cdr3_aa: CASSPRTIHEQFF

clone_size: .
j_call: TRBJ2-5
v_call: TRBV12-3/TRBV12-4
cdr3_aa: CASSLDLQETQYF

clone_size: .
j_call: TRBJ2-2
v_call: TRBV5-5
cdr3_aa: CASTGTANTGELFF

clone_size: few
j_call: TRBJ2-1
v_call: TRBV6-5
cdr3_aa: CATHKVAGGHEQFF

clone_size: .
j_call: TRBJ1-5
v_call: TRBV27
cdr3_aa: CASSLEGPRRNSNQPQHF

clone_size: .
j_call: TRBJ2-5
v_call: TRBV2
cdr3_aa: CASSVEAHGETQYF

clone_size: .
j_call: TRBJ2-7
v_call: TRBV3-1/TRBV3-2
cdr3_aa: CASSQSPLRQYF

clone_size: .
j_call: TRBJ1-2
v_call: TRBV6-5
cdr3_aa: CASSYDRSNYGYTF

clone_size: .
j_call: TRBJ2-7
v_call: TRBV6-4
cdr3_aa: CAPGRASGSGYEQYF

clone_size: few
j_call: TRBJ1-6
v_call: TRBV2
cdr3_aa: CASSEDQGAGSPLHF

clone_size: .
j_call: TRBJ2-1
v_call: TRBV18
cdr3_aa: CASSATSPGSSYNEQFF

clone_size: .
j_call: TRBJ2-3
v_call: TRBV27
cdr3_aa: CASSPGLPTDTQYF

clone_size: .
j_call: TRBJ1-1
v_call: TRBV19
cdr3_aa: CASSVWSSENTEAFF

clone_size: few
j_call: TRBJ2-5
v_call: TRBV7-3
cdr3_aa: CASSPNSQGQGTQYF

clone_size: once
j_call: TRBJ2-3
v_call: TRBV7-2
cdr3_aa: CASSLGGKETDTQYF

clone_size: .
j_call: TRBJ2-2
v_call: TRBV6-6
cdr3_aa: CASSPGQGAGTGELFF

clone_size: .
j_call: TRBJ1-4
v_call: TRBV18
cdr3_aa: CASSPPVRGHEKLFF

clone_size: .
j_call: TRBJ2-3
v_call: TRBV7-2
cdr3_aa: CASSRTSGTDTQYF

clone_size: .
j_call: TRBJ1-5
v_call: TRBV19
cdr3_aa: CASSIDTYNQPQHF

clone_size: .
j_call: TRBJ1-1
v_call: TRBV9
cdr3_aa: CASTLGGVLNTEAFF

clone_size: .
j_call: TRBJ2-5
v_call: TRBV7-2
cdr3_aa: CASSYTGGEETQYF

clone_size: .
j_call: TRBJ1-2
v_call: TRBV6-5
cdr3_aa: CASSSDWSYGYTF

clone_size: .
j_call: TRBJ1-2
v_call: TRBV29-1
cdr3_aa: CSVINREIYGYTF